Below, 15 T cell receptor beta chains from the same sample are listed, as sequenced in a study of a mutant IDH1 vaccine in newly diagnosed glioma (dated by TCRdb to 2020 to 2023). The intended sense of this specimen's time point label: week 11, during vaccination. A 20-mer mutant IDH1 peptide at 300 micrograms in Montanide made up each vaccine dose, which was injected subcutaneously together with topical imiquimod. No antigens are known for them. To prepare the library, the immunoSEQ multiplex PCR assay was applied. In its TCRdb copy, this immuneACCESS table keeps in-frame sequences only and misses some clones. Where compared with another copy, unresolved V genes explain less than half of these, and the others have no known cause. This sample comprises roughly 25,000 clones, 79% of them detected only once. Clones ranked in the top ten supply approximately 8% of the sample. Material: PBMCs, obtained from a glioma patient whose treatment included an IDH1 peptide vaccine. The receptor source for this set is a man aged 40-50 years with glioma.

The CDR3 nucleotides are TGTGCCAGCTCACCCTCGGGGAATGAGCAGTTCTTC. It codes for CASSPSGNEQFF. The rearrangement uses TRBV18 and TRBJ2-1; D perhaps matches TRBD2 (5 bases). The CDR3 totals 12 residues. The V end was cut by 3 bases, the J end by 7 bases, with 7 bases between. Germline V gene data show CDR1 as KGHSH and CDR2 as LQKENI.

The gene calls are TRBV28 and TRBJ2-7; D unresolved. The CDR3 covers 14 residues. Trimming cost V 8 bases and J 2 bases, with 16 bases left between them. Germline V lookup: CDR1 MDHEN, CDR2 SYDVKM. CDR3 residues: CASQSPEPPYEQYF. For the CDR3, the DNA is TGTGCCAGCCAATCGCCTGAGCCCCCCTACGAGCAGTACTTC.

The chain is built from TRBV9 and TRBJ1-3, with a tentative D call TRBD1 (6 bases). This CDR3 region has 17 residues. Between the trimmed V and J ends, which lost 4 bases and 2 bases, there was a span of 19 bases. Germline CDR1 and CDR2: SGDLS and YYNGEE. The CDR3 reads CASSPLQGPRAGNTIYF. The CDR3 DNA sequence: TGTGCCAGCAGCCCCCTACAGGGACCTAGAGCTGGAAACACCATATATTTT. The whole variable domain, remainder taken from reference TRBV9 and TRBJ1-3, is DSGVTQTPKHLITATGQRVTLRCSPRSGDLSVYWYQQSLDQGLQFLIQYYNGEERAKGNILERFSAQQFPDLHSELNLSSLELGDSALYFCASSPLQGPRAGNTIYFGEGSWLTVV.

This clone was observed a few times. The chain carries TRBV5-1 and TRBJ1-1, with a weak D call TRBD1 (5 bases). The germline CDR1 and CDR2 sequences are SGHRS and YFSETQ. This CDR3 spans 13 amino acids. V lost 0 bases, J lost 5 bases, and 8 bases lay in between. DNA of the CDR3: TGCGCCAGCAGCTTGGAGGGGCGAACTGAAGCTTTCTTT. Translated, it gives CASSLEGRTEAFF.

This chain connects TRBV10-2 to TRBJ2-1; 15 nucleotides match TRBD2. From germline, CDR1 is WSHSY and CDR2 SAAADI. This CDR3 region has 14 residues. V trimming: 6 bases; J trimming: 9 bases; junction bases outside the gene matches: 3. The CDR3 DNA reads TGCGCCAGCAGAGGACTAGCGGGGGGGGGTGAGCAGTTCTTC. Encoded protein: CASRGLAGGGEQFF.

The CDR3, as DNA: TGTGCCAGCAGTCGGGACTACACAGATACGCAGTATTTT. Protein sequence: CASSRDYTDTQYF. This chain uses TRBV6-4 with TRBJ2-3; 7 positions agree with TRBD2. Germline V gives CDR1 MRHNA, CDR2 SNTAGT. This CDR3 region has 13 residues. Trimming removed 5 bases from V and 2 bases from J; junction bases left unmatched: 1.

V gene TRBV19 combines with J gene TRBJ1-5; weak D call: TRBD1 (5 bases). The germline gives CDR1 LNHDA, CDR2 SQIVND (reference sequence). This CDR3 region has 15 residues. The V end lost 5 bases, the J end lost 0 bases, and 11 bases lay between the germline ends. The CDR3 coding sequence is TGTGCCAGTAGTCTCGGGGCCTATAGCAATCAGCCCCAGCATTTT. It yields the protein CASSLGAYSNQPQHF. Supplemented by reference TRBV19 and TRBJ1-5, the full variable domain reads DGGITQSPKYLFRKEGQNVTLSCEQNLNHDAMYWYRQDPGQGLRLIYYSQIVNDFQKGDIAEGYSVSREKKESFPLTVTSAQKNPTAFYLCASSLGAYSNQPQHFGDGTRLSIL.

The chain carries TRBV7-7 and TRBJ2-5; 7 nucleotides align to TRBD2. The CDR3 is 15 residues long. Germline lookup yields CDR1 SSHAT and CDR2 FNYEAQ (reference sequence). With 5 bases clipped from V and 4 bases from J, the junction kept 10 bases outside the gene matches. In DNA, the CDR3 is TGTGCCAGCAGCCAAGGACTAGAAGTGGGAGAGACCCAGTACTTC. Amino acids: CASSQGLEVGETQYF.

This clone was counted a few times. The chain employs TRBV11-3 and TRBJ2-2; D unresolved. V dropped 7 bases and J dropped 6 bases, with 12 bases sitting between them. Germline assignment: CDR1 SGHNT and CDR2 YENEEA. This CDR3 region has 13 residues. CDR3 DNA: TGTGCCAGCACCCTAGATTGGGCCGGGGAGCTGTTTTTT. Translated, it gives CASTLDWAGELFF.

The chain employs TRBV5-6 and TRBJ2-7; 7 positions match TRBD2. CDR3 length: 14 residues. V lost 4 bases, J lost 7 bases, and 11 bases stayed unmatched. CDR1 and CDR2 (germline): SGHDT, YYEEEE. The CDR3 sequence is CASSRRWDYEEQYV. CDR3 in DNA: TGTGCCAGCAGCCGGCGGTGGGACTACGAAGAGCAGTACGTC.

This clone came up once. The V gene is TRBV18, the J gene TRBJ2-2, with TRBD2 identical over 8 bases. Germline assignment: CDR1 KGHSH and CDR2 LQKENI. Unmatched junction bases numbered 3, after V lost 6 bases and J lost 3 bases. The CDR3 sequence is 14 residues long. DNA for the CDR3: TGTGCCAGCTCCCCGCGGGGGGACACCGGGGAGCTGTTTTTT. This sequence encodes CASSPRGDTGELFF. The whole variable domain, filled in from reference TRBV18 and TRBJ2-2, reads NAGVMQNPRHLVRRRGQEARLRCSPMKGHSHVYWYRQLPEEGLKFMVYLQKENIIDESGMPKERFSAEFPKEGPSILRIQQVVRGDSAAYFCASSPRGDTGELFFGEGSRLTVL.

The rearrangement uses TRBV2 and TRBJ2-1, with 12 bases that match TRBD2. Germline loops: CDR1 SNHLY, CDR2 FYNNEI. Trimming removed 5 bases from V and 10 bases from J; junction bases left unmatched: 6. The CDR3 is made up of 14 amino acids. Here the CDR3 reads CASSLAGGLGEQFF. The CDR3 DNA sequence: TGTGCCAGCAGTCTAGCGGGAGGGCTCGGAGAGCAGTTCTTC. The complete variable domain, with remaining parts taken from reference TRBV2 and TRBJ2-1, reads EPEVTQTPSHQVTQMGQEVILRCVPISNHLYFYWYRQILGQKVEFLVSFYNNEISEKSEIFDDQFSVERPDGSNFTLKIRSTKLEDSAMYFCASSLAGGLGEQFFGPGTRLTVL.

The rearrangement joins TRBV10-3 to TRBJ2-1; the match to TRBD2 covers 14 bases. The CDR3 is 18 residues long. Trimming took 0 bases from V and 7 from J; bases not matched to a gene: 8. Looked up from germline, CDR1 is ENHRY and CDR2 is SYGVKD. The CDR3 DNA sequence: TGTGCCATCAGTGAGTCTTTGGGGACTAGCGGGAGTGGAAATGAGCAGTTCTTC. Encoded protein: CAISESLGTSGSGNEQFF.

In this sample, this clone is medium-sized (0.01 to 0.1%). The chain combines TRBV7-9 with TRBJ1-1; a possible D gene is TRBD1 (5 bases). Germline V gene sequence: CDR1 SEHNR, CDR2 FQNEAQ (reference sequence). The length of the CDR3 is 13 residues. V was pared by 5 bases and J by 0 bases, with 7 bases between. The CDR3 reads CASSGHMNTEAFF. The CDR3 DNA follows: TGTGCCAGCAGCGGACACATGAACACTGAAGCTTTCTTT. The full variable domain, its missing parts supplied by reference TRBV7-9 and TRBJ1-1, is DTGVSQNPRHKITKRGQNVTFRCDPISEHNRLYWYRQTLGQGPEFLTYFQNEAQLEKSRLLSDRFSAERPKGSFSTLEIQRTEQGDSAMYLCASSGHMNTEAFFGQGTRLTVV.

The V gene is TRBV27, the J gene TRBJ2-1; tentative D call: TRBD1 (6 bases). The CDR3 is 16 amino acids. CDR1 and CDR2 from the germline V gene are MNHEY and SMNVEV (reference sequence). Trimming left V 5 bases short and J 7 bases short, with 21 bases between. The CDR3 DNA is TGTGCCAGCAGTCCCACAGGGTATGTCGTCAAGAATGAGCAGTTCTTC. Protein product: CASSPTGYVVKNEQFF.